The 3 T cell receptor beta chains presented below share a single source sample, sequenced in a study of blood T cell repertoires in COVID-19 (TCRdb year 2020). The library was produced with the immunoSEQ multiplex PCR assay. The clones in this table, taken by TCRdb from immuneACCESS, are in-frame only. Not every clone is retained; where verified, under half of the shortfall comes from an unresolved V gene, and the cause of the rest is unknown. The sample profile shows around 70,000 clones; approximately 80% of them were found once. The ten biggest clones cover over 10% of the sample. The sequenced material came from peripheral blood. These receptors were obtained from a man in his fifties with COVID-19, enrolled during active disease.

The V gene is TRBV6-5, the J gene TRBJ2-1, with 7 nucleotides matching TRBD1. Germline assignment: CDR1 MNHEY and CDR2 SVGAGI. Trimming took 2 bases from V and 2 from J; bases not matched to a gene: 3. The CDR3 extends over 15 amino acids. The chain's CDR3 is CASSYIGQAYNEQFF. The CDR3, as DNA: TGTGCCAGCAGTTACATAGGACAGGCCTACAATGAGCAGTTCTTC.

This chain uses TRBV30 with TRBJ1-2, with a possible D match to TRBD1 (5 bases). This CDR3 is 12 amino acids long. V was cut by 1 base and J by 4 bases, with 7 bases left in between. In germline, CDR1 is GTSNPN, CDR2 SVGIG (reference sequence). For the CDR3, the DNA is TGTGCCTGGAGTGCGGGACTCTATGGCTACACCTTC. This translates into CAWSAGLYGYTF.

As for this clone: A junction boundary mismatches the germline segment, possibly from a read error. The gene calls are TRBV7-2 and TRBJ1-4; D perhaps matches TRBD1 (5 bases). Germline CDR1 is SGHTA and CDR2 is FQGNSA. The CDR3 runs 13 residues. Written as DNA, the CDR3 is TGTGCCAGCAACTTGGGGGGGAATGGAAAACTGTTTTTT. This sequence encodes CASNLGGNGKLFF.